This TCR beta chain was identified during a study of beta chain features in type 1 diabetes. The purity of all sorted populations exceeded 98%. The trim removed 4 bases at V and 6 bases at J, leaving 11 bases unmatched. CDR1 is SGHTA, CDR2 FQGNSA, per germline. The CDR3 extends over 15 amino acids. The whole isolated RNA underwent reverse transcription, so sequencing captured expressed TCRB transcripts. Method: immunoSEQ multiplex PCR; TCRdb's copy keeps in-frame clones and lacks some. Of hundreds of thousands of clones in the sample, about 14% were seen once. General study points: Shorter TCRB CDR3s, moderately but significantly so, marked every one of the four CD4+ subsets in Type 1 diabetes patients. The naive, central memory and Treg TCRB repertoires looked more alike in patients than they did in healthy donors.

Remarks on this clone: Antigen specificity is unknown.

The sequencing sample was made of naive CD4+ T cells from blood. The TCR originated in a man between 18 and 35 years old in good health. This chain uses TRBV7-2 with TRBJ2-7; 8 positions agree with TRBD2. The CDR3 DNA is TGTGCCAGCAGCTCCACCCGGGGGGGGACGCTCGAGCAGTACTTC. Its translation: CASSSTRGGTLEQYF.